The 11 T cell receptor beta chains below all came from one sample that was sequenced in a study of memory CD4+ T cells and cytomegalovirus serostatus. Single viable CD3+CD4+CD8-CD45RO+ cells were sorted as the memory CD4+ T cells. Using immunoSEQ multiplex PCR, the repertoire was profiled, and TCRdb retains in-frame clones only, with some absent. This sample has 45,000 to 60,000 clones, with roughly 72% found just once. Sequenced material: memory CD4+ T cells from blood. The receptors derive from an adult in good health and CMV-seropositive.

This sequence joins TRBV11-1 and TRBJ2-3, with 7 bases matching TRBD1. V lost 6 bases and J lost 3; bases outside the gene matches: 6. Germline CDR1 and CDR2: SGHAT and FQDESV (reference sequence). This CDR3 comprises 14 residues. The CDR3 DNA follows: TGTGCCAGCAGTGTAGACAGGGAAACAGATACGCAGTATTTT. Its translation is CASSVDRETDTQYF.

There are a few counts of this clone. This rearrangement joins TRBV2 to TRBJ1-2; TRBD1 agrees at 7 bases. With 6 bases clipped from V and 2 bases from J, the junction kept 9 bases outside the gene matches. The CDR3 loop spans 15 amino acids. Germline loops: CDR1 SNHLY, CDR2 FYNNEI. Written as DNA, the CDR3 is TGTGCCAGCAGACGTGACAGGGAGGGAAACTATGGCTACACCTTC. It translates to CASRRDREGNYGYTF.

The J gene is TRBJ2-3, the V gene TRBV7-9, with TRBD2 identical over 15 bases. CDR3 length equals 18 residues. The J segment lost 2 bases and the V segment lost 5 bases, leaving 8 bases of the junction unmatched. Germline CDR1 is SEHNR and CDR2 is FQNEAQ (reference sequence). CDR3 DNA sequence: TGTGCCAGCAGCACGGGACTAGCGGGGGGCCCATCCACAGATACGCAGTATTTT. Protein product: CASSTGLAGGPSTDTQYF.

This chain uses TRBV29-1 with TRBJ2-5, with 9 bases lining up with TRBD2. The ends lost 2 bases at V and 5 bases at J; junction bases unmatched: 9. From germline, CDR1 is SQVTM and CDR2 ANQGSEA. The CDR3 sequence is 15 residues long. Written as DNA, the CDR3 is TGCAGCGTTGAAAGTCTAGCGGGGCTCTGGGAGACCCAGTACTTC. Translating gives CSVESLAGLWETQYF.

The chain couples TRBV4-3 to TRBJ2-3, with 8 bases fitting TRBD2. V was pared by 3 bases and J by 6 bases, with 8 bases of the junction left unmatched. The V gene's germline CDR1 is LGHNA and CDR2 YSLEER. The CDR3 is made up of 15 amino acids. CDR3 sequence reads: CASSQSAGAGDTQYF. CDR3 in DNA: TGCGCCAGCAGCCAGTCAGCGGGGGCCGGTGATACGCAGTATTTT.

J is TRBJ2-3 and V is TRBV2; D is ambiguous. This CDR3 contains 13 residues. In germline, CDR1 is SNHLY, CDR2 FYNNEI. Between the trimmed V and J ends, which lost 6 bases and 6 bases, there was a span of 13 bases. CDR3 DNA sequence: TGTGCCAGCAGATTTGACCGAGAGGATACGCAGTATTTT. Protein product: CASRFDREDTQYF.

This clone was recorded once. This rearrangement joins TRBV9 to TRBJ1-5, with D tentatively TRBD1 (6 bases). CDR3 length: 15 residues. Germline assignment: CDR1 SGDLS and CDR2 YYNGEE. V lost 4 bases and J lost 7, with 18 bases in between. The CDR3 DNA is TGTGCCAGCAGCCGGGAAGAGGGGGGAGCCCAGCCCCAGCATTTT. It encodes CASSREEGGAQPQHF.

The rearrangement joins TRBV5-1 to TRBJ2-3, with 8 positions matching TRBD2. J was trimmed by 5 bases and V by 1 base; bases with no gene match: 3. CDR3 length: 14 amino acids. CDR1 is SGHRS, CDR2 YFSETQ, per germline. The CDR3 protein is CASSLTSGGDTQYF. CDR3 nucleotide sequence: TGCGCCAGCAGCTTGACTAGCGGCGGAGATACGCAGTATTTT. The variable domain in full, completed from reference TRBV5-1 and TRBJ2-3, reads KAGVTQTPRYLIKTRGQQVTLSCSPISGHRSVSWYQQTPGQGLQFLFEYFSETQRNKGNFPGRFSGRQFSNSRSEMNVSTLELGDSALYLCASSLTSGGDTQYFGPGTRLTVL.

The genes are TRBV7-9 and TRBJ1-2, with D unresolved. V lost 5 bases, J lost 5 bases, and 12 bases lay in between. The CDR3 runs to 13 residues. From germline, CDR1 is SEHNR and CDR2 FQNEAQ (reference sequence). As DNA, the CDR3 is TGTGCCAGCAGCCCGAGCCGAAGGTATGGCTACACCTTC. It codes for CASSPSRRYGYTF.

This chain connects TRBV11-2 to TRBJ2-5; D gene unclear. Looked up from germline, CDR1 is SGHAT and CDR2 is FQNNGV. The CDR3 covers 15 residues. The V end was cut by 6 bases, the J end by 6 bases, with 20 bases between. In nucleotides, the CDR3 is TGTGCCAGCAGTCAAACACCAGGCCTAGATAAGACCCAGTACTTC. Encoded protein: CASSQTPGLDKTQYF.

The rearrangement links TRBV5-6 to TRBJ2-7; TRBD2 matches 10 bases. V shed 0 bases, J shed 7 bases, and the junction held 7 bases outside the gene matches. Germline CDR1 and CDR2: SGHDT and YYEEEE. CDR3 length: 15 amino acids. CDR3 protein: CASSLVGLAGDEQYF. Written as DNA, the CDR3 is TGTGCCAGCAGCTTGGTAGGTCTAGCGGGGGATGAGCAGTACTTC.